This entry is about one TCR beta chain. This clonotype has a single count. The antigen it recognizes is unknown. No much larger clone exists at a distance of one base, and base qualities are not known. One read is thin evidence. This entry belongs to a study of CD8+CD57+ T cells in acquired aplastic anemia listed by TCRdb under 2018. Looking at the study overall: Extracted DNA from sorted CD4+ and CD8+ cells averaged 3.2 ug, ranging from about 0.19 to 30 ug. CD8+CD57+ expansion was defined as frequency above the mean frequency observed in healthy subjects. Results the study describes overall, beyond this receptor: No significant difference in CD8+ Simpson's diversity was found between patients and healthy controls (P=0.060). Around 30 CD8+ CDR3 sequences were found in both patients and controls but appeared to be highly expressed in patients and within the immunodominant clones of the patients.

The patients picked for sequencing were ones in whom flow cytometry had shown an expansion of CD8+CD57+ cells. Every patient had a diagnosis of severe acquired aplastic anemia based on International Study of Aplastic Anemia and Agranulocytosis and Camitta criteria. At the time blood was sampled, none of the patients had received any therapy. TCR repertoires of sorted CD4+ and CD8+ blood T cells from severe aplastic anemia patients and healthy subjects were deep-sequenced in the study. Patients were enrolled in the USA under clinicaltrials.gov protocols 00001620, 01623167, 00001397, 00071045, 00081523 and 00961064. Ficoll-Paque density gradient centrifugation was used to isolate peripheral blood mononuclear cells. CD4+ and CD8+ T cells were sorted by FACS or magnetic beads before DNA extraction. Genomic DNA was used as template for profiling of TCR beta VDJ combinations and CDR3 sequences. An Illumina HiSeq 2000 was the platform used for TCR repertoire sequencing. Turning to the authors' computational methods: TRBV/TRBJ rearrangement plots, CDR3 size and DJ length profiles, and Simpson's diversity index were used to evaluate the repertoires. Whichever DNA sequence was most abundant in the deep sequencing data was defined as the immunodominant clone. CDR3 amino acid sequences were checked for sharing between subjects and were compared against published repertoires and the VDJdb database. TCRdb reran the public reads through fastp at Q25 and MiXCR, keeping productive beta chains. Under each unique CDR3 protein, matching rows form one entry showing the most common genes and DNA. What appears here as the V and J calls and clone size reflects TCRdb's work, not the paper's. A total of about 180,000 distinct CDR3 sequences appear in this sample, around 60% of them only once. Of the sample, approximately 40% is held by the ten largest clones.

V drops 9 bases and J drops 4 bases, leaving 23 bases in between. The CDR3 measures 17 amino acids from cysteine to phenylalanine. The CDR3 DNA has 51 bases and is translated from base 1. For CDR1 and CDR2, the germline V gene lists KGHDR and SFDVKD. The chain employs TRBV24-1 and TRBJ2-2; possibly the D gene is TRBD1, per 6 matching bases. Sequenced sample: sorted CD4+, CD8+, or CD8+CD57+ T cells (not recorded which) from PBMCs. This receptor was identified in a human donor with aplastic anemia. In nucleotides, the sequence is TGTGCCACCGGCGGCCTTCGTCAGGGGATGGGCACCGGGGAGCTGTTTTTT. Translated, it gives CATGGLRQGMGTGELFF.